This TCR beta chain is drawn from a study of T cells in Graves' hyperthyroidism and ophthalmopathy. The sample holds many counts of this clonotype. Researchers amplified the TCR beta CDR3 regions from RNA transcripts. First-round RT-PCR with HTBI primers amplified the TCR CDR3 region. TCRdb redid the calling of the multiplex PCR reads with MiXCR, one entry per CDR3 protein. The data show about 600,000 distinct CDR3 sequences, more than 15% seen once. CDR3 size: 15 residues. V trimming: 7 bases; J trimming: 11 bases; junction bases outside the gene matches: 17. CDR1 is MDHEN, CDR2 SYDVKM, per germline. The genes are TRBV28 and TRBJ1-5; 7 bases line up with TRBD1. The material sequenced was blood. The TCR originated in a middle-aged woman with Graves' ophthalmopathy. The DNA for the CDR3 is TGTGCCAGCATCGTGGGCAGGGGGGTACCGGGGGCCCAGCATTTT. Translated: CASIVGRGVPGAQHF. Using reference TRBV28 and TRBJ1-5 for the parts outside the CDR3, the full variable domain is DVKVTQSSRYLVKRTGEKVFLECVQDMDHENMFWYRQDPGLGLRLIYFSYDVKMKEKGDIPEGYSVSREKKERFSLILESASTNQTSMYLCASIVGRGVPGAQHFGDGTRLSIL.